This T cell receptor (beta chain) was obtained from a study of T-cell reconstitution after alpha-beta-depleted transplantation in children (TCRdb year 2016). As for the study more broadly: Using TCR repertoire profiling, the study quantitatively followed how T-cell immune reconstitution unfolded in children after TCRalphabeta/CD19-depleted allogeneic hematopoietic cell transplantation.

V is reduced by 5 bases and J by 6 bases, leaving a spacing of 16 bases between them. Spanning cysteine to phenylalanine, the CDR3 consists of 14 amino acids. This entry keeps only the CDR3 DNA: 42 bases, framed from base 1. Library construction relied on PCR. Sequencer: Illumina HiSeq 2500. Molecular barcoding was employed in the preparation of TCR libraries, with unique molecular identifiers being used to normalize TCRbeta repertoire quantification. Starting from the raw public reads, TCRdb applied fastp trimming at Q25, assembled clones with MiXCR and retained in-frame beta chains. Rows are combined by CDR3 protein, so each entry shows the most common genes and DNA. This sample comprises 350,000 to 500,000 distinct CDR3 sequences, around two fifths of them detected only once. The top ten clones comprise roughly a quarter of the sample. The study at large found these results: The apparently early recovery of alphabetaT-cell counts about two months after transplant reportedly depended on only several hundred rapidly expanded clones that came from non-depleted graft cells. In some patients, high TCRbeta diversity at day 60 was attributed to recipient T cells and intrathymic progenitors that had survived conditioning. Hyperexpanded clone frequencies declined over subsequent months; after one year, T-cell counts and TCRbeta diversity were mostly attributed to newly produced T cells.

The treatment or condition label of this sample denotes: allogeneic hematopoietic cell transplantation with graft depleted of TCRalphabeta T cells and CD19 B cells. The children who served as transplant recipients had been given grafts of TCRalphabeta/CD19-depleted allogeneic hematopoietic cells. This clonotype came up a few times. The clone's antigen remains unknown. No base quality information exists; no much larger clone differs at one position. The source was PBMCs, collected before TCRalphabeta/CD19-depleted stem cell transplant. The source of this sequence is a girl aged 2 to 9 with aplastic anemia, due to receive a stem cell transplant. The chain links TRBV12-3 or TRBV12-4 with TRBJ1-1; the D gene identity is not certain. This receptor has the CDR3 CASSPLRRAPEAFF. The base sequence is TGTGCCAGCAGTCCCCTTCGAAGGGCCCCTGAAGCTTTCTTT.